This entry lists 26 T cell receptor beta chains sequenced from one sample in a study of T cell changes during pregnancy in multiple sclerosis. Produced via immunoSEQ multiplex PCR; TCRdb's table is partial and in-frame only. The sample includes tens of thousands of clones, about nine tenths of them seen just once. This sample comprised peripheral blood, obtained in the second trimester of pregnancy. These TCRs come from a female donor in good health, enrolled as a control in a pregnancy study.

The chain is built from TRBV7-3 and TRBJ2-7; 10 bases are a match to TRBD1. The V and J ends lost 5 bases and 1 base, in that order; junction bases with no gene match: 5. The CDR3 contains 15 residues. Germline loops: CDR1 SGHTA, CDR2 FQGTGA. CDR3 amino acids: CASSPGTGVSYEQYF. As DNA, the CDR3 is TGTGCCAGCAGCCCCGGGACAGGGGTATCCTACGAGCAGTACTTC.

The rearrangement uses TRBV6-1 and TRBJ1-2; 9 nucleotides agree with TRBD1. Germline V gene lookup returns CDR1 MNHNS and CDR2 SASEGT. This CDR3 is built from 13 residues. V trimming: 7 bases; J trimming: 8 bases; junction bases outside the gene matches: 8. CDR3 sequence (DNA): TGTGCCAGCACTAACAGGGGGCGGGGGGGCTACACCTTC. Its protein is CASTNRGRGGYTF.

V is TRBV30 and J is TRBJ1-1; D gene unclear. V lost 4 bases and J 1 base, leaving 13 bases between the germline ends. The CDR3 sequence is 14 residues long. Per germline, CDR1 GTSNPN and CDR2 SVGIG (reference sequence). Here the CDR3 reads CAWNPGTANTEAFF. CDR3 DNA sequence: TGTGCCTGGAATCCGGGAACAGCGAACACTGAAGCTTTCTTT.

The CDR3 loop is CAWTSGAYEQYF. The CDR3 bases are TGTGCCTGGACTAGCGGAGCCTACGAGCAGTACTTC. This rearrangement joins TRBV30 to TRBJ2-7, with TRBD2 matching over 7 bases. V lost 4 bases to trimming and J lost 2 bases; unmatched junction nucleotides: 2. The CDR3 totals 12 residues. Germline V gene data show CDR1 as GTSNPN and CDR2 as SVGIG (reference sequence).

This clone appeared a single time. The rearrangement uses TRBV6-5 and TRBJ1-2, with 7 bases matching TRBD1. The CDR3 covers 15 residues. The junction had 1 base not matched to a gene; V was cut back by 0 bases and J by 0 bases. The germline gives CDR1 MNHEY, CDR2 SVGAGI. This CDR3 reads CASSYSTGSNYGYTF. In nucleotides, the CDR3 is TGTGCCAGCAGTTACTCGACAGGGTCTAACTATGGCTACACCTTC.

The genes are TRBV19 and TRBJ2-1; 10 bases map to TRBD2. Germline CDR1 is LNHDA and CDR2 is SQIVND (reference sequence). Trimming cost V 5 bases and J 7 bases; bases outside gene matches: 8. This CDR3 has 15 amino acids. The CDR3 loop is CASSSQAGGENEQFF. In DNA form, the CDR3 reads TGTGCCAGTAGTTCCCAAGCGGGAGGGGAGAATGAGCAGTTCTTC.

This sequence joins TRBV29-1 and TRBJ1-2; D gene ambiguous. Germline loops: CDR1 SQVTM, CDR2 ANQGSEA. With 3 bases removed from V and 2 bases from J, the gap between germline ends came to 10 bases. There are 13 residues in the CDR3. CDR3 protein: CSVDLLVNYGYTF. Here the CDR3 DNA reads TGCAGCGTTGACCTCCTAGTGAACTATGGCTACACCTTC.

The rearrangement joins TRBV27 to TRBJ2-7; tentatively, D is TRBD1 (6 bases). Trimming took 11 bases from V and 5 from J, leaving 7 bases between them. There are 9 residues in the CDR3. Germline V lookup: CDR1 MNHEY, CDR2 SMNVEV (reference sequence). CDR3 in amino acids: CAAGDEQYF. The CDR3 nucleotides read TGTGCCGCAGGGGACGAGCAGTACTTC.

The chain combines TRBV18 with TRBJ2-6; TRBD1 agrees at 10 bases. V was pared by 5 bases and J by 0 bases, with 4 bases of the junction left unmatched. The CDR3 consists of 17 residues. From germline, CDR1 is KGHSH and CDR2 LQKENI. CDR3 nucleotides: TGTGCCAGCTCAGCGGGACAGGGGACCTCTGGGGCCAACGTCCTGACTTTC. Translating it yields CASSAGQGTSGANVLTF.

This clone appeared once. The chain combines TRBV9 with TRBJ2-5; the match to TRBD1 covers 9 bases. J gave up 5 bases and V 4 bases, and 12 bases lay outside the gene matches. The germline gives CDR1 SGDLS, CDR2 YYNGEE. The CDR3 is 16 residues long. The CDR3 here is CASSQLQGAAGETQYF. For the CDR3, the DNA is TGTGCCAGCAGCCAATTACAGGGGGCTGCGGGGGAGACCCAGTACTTC.

V usage is TRBV19 and J usage is TRBJ2-3; 7 positions match TRBD2. Germline V CDR1 and CDR2: LNHDA, SQIVND (reference sequence). CDR3 length: 14 residues. V gave up 2 bases and J gave up 1 base; unmatched junction bases: 0. CDR3 in amino acids: CASSISGGTDTQYF. The CDR3 DNA follows: TGTGCCAGTAGTATAAGCGGGGGCACAGATACGCAGTATTTT.

The V call is TRBV28, the J call TRBJ1-4, with 7 bases aligning to TRBD1. CDR1 and CDR2 (germline): MDHEN, SYDVKM. The CDR3 has 14 residues. Trimming at V came to 5 bases and at J to 6 bases, leaving 6 bases not matched to a gene. CDR3 nucleotides: TGTGCCAGCAGTACAACAGGGGAGGATGAAAAACTGTTTTTT. Its translation: CASSTTGEDEKLFF.

CDR3 residues: CASSDGTAIDTQYF. CDR3 sequence (DNA): TGTGCCAGCAGTGACGGGACAGCCATAGATACGCAGTATTTT. The gene calls are TRBV6-1 and TRBJ2-3; 7 nucleotides align to TRBD1. Germline CDR1 and CDR2: MNHNS and SASEGT. The CDR3 has 14 amino acids. Trimming took 3 bases from V and 5 from J; bases not matched to a gene: 5.

CDR3 sequence: CAIKRQGSQETQYF. CDR3 sequence (DNA): TGTGCCATCAAGAGACAGGGGTCCCAAGAGACCCAGTACTTC. This chain uses TRBV10-3 with TRBJ2-5, with 8 nucleotides matching TRBD1. Germline CDR1 ENHRY, CDR2 SYGVKD. This CDR3 region has 14 residues. With V trimmed by 7 bases and J by 1 base, 5 bases remained unmatched.

V and J are TRBV18 and TRBJ1-1; possible D gene TRBD1, 6 bases. The CDR3 covers 15 residues. Looked up from germline, CDR1 is KGHSH and CDR2 is LQKENI. V lost 4 bases, J lost 2 bases, and 14 bases lay in between. CDR3 coding DNA: TGTGCCAGCTCACGCGCATCAGGGGTTAACACTGAAGCTTTCTTT. This sequence encodes CASSRASGVNTEAFF.

The chain employs TRBV21-1 and TRBJ1-4; the table's D gene call, TRBD1, was not cross checked with the DNA. TRBV21-1 is a known pseudogene. The CDR3 length is 15 residues. The CDR3 reads CASRPSREVGEKLFF. The CDR3 nucleotides are TGTGCCAGCAGACCGAGCAGGGAAGTAGGGGAAAAACTGTTTTTT.

The rearrangement links TRBV7-8 to TRBJ1-1; 7 bases match TRBD1. Looked up from germline, CDR1 is SGHVS and CDR2 is FQNEAQ. The CDR3 loop spans 13 amino acids. After removal of 6 bases from V and 5 bases from J, the junction contained 6 bases not matched to a gene. CDR3 DNA sequence: TGTGCCAGCAGGATCTCAGGGGGGACTGAAGCTTTCTTT. This codes for CASRISGGTEAFF.

V and J are TRBV28 and TRBJ1-5, with TRBD1 identical over 10 bases. The junction had 9 bases not matched to a gene; V was cut back by 1 base and J by 6 bases. The CDR3 runs 17 residues. Germline V gene lookup returns CDR1 MDHEN and CDR2 SYDVKM. The CDR3 spells CASSLLSATGGFQPQHF. DNA of the CDR3: TGTGCCAGCAGTTTATTAAGTGCGACAGGGGGCTTTCAGCCCCAGCATTTT.

CDR3 nucleotides: TGTGCCAGCTCACCCCGGGACAGGGCGCCCGGGGAGCTGTTTTTT. It translates to CASSPRDRAPGELFF. The rearrangement links TRBV18 to TRBJ2-2; 9 positions match TRBD1. This CDR3 comprises 15 residues. Trimming at V came to 3 bases and at J to 6 bases, leaving 5 bases not matched to a gene. Germline lookup yields CDR1 KGHSH and CDR2 LQKENI.

V and J are TRBV28 and TRBJ2-3, with D possibly TRBD2 on 6 matching bases. The CDR3 loop spans 13 amino acids. V was clipped by 8 bases and J by 0 bases, with 9 bases between them. Germline lookup yields CDR1 MDHEN and CDR2 SYDVKM. CDR3 residues: CASGSGSTDTQYF. CDR3 DNA sequence: TGTGCCAGCGGCAGCGGGAGCACAGATACGCAGTATTTT. The variable domain in full, with the rest retrieved from reference TRBV28 and TRBJ2-3, is DVKVTQSSRYLVKRTGEKVFLECVQDMDHENMFWYRQDPGLGLRLIYFSYDVKMKEKGDIPEGYSVSREKKERFSLILESASTNQTSMYLCASGSGSTDTQYFGPGTRLTVL.

V is TRBV30 and J is TRBJ2-2; no definite D call. V was pared by 4 bases and J by 8 bases, with 8 bases between. Germline loops: CDR1 GTSNPN, CDR2 SVGIG (reference sequence). The CDR3 has 11 residues. CDR3 loop: CAWKFAGELFF. The CDR3 nucleotides are TGTGCCTGGAAGTTTGCGGGGGAGCTGTTTTTT.

The chain recombines TRBV7-9 with TRBJ2-2, with D unresolved. Trimming took 3 bases from V and 8 from J, leaving 7 bases between them. Germline loops: CDR1 SEHNR, CDR2 FQNEAQ (reference sequence). This CDR3 has 12 residues. This chain's CDR3 is CASSFTVGELFF. The CDR3, as DNA: TGTGCCAGCAGCTTCACAGTAGGGGAGCTGTTTTTT.

This clone was recorded only once. The chain has TRBV29-1 and TRBJ2-3, with 10 bases matching TRBD2. Per the germline V gene, CDR1 is SQVTM and CDR2 is ANQGSEA. Losses at the gene ends were 7 bases for V and 3 bases for J; bases not matched to a gene: 10. The CDR3 covers 15 residues. The CDR3 DNA reads as TGCAGCGCCCGAACCGGGACTAGCGCGACAGATACGCAGTATTTT. This sequence encodes CSARTGTSATDTQYF.

V gene TRBV27 combines with J gene TRBJ2-3, with 8 bases aligning to TRBD2. The germline V gene has CDR1 MNHEY and CDR2 SMNVEV (reference sequence). V was pared by 3 bases and J by 6 bases, with 5 bases of the junction left unmatched. This CDR3 contains 14 residues. The CDR3 loop reads CASSFTAGADTQYF. CDR3 nucleotide sequence: TGTGCCAGCAGTTTTACAGCGGGGGCTGATACGCAGTATTTT.

This chain connects TRBV5-8 to TRBJ2-5; TRBD2 matches at 15 bases. CDR3 length: 17 residues. The V and J ends lost 4 bases and 5 bases, in that order; junction bases with no gene match: 9. Germline CDR1 and CDR2: SGHTS and YDEGEE. The CDR3 here is CASSPGTSGGPRETQYF. CDR3 coding DNA: TGTGCCAGCAGCCCAGGGACTAGCGGGGGGCCGAGGGAGACCCAGTACTTC. Supplemented by reference TRBV5-8 and TRBJ2-5, the full variable domain reads EAGVTQSPTHLIKTRGQQATLRCSPISGHTSVYWYQQALGLGLQFLLWYDEGEERNRGNFPPRFSGRQFPNYSSELNVNALELEDSALYLCASSPGTSGGPRETQYFGPGTRLLVL.

The chain uses TRBV6-1 and TRBJ2-2; possibly TRBD1 for D (6 bases). CDR1 and CDR2 from the germline V gene are MNHNS and SASEGT. The CDR3 length is 14 residues. V gave up 6 bases and J gave up 2 bases, with 10 bases separating them. CDR3 in amino acids: CASRETGNTGELFF. The CDR3 nucleotides read TGTGCCAGCAGGGAGACAGGAAACACCGGGGAGCTGTTTTTT.